This T cell receptor beta chain originates from a study of CD8+ T cells in alopecia areata. Study-level findings and limits: Expanded CD8+ clones among the top 100, and scalp clonality, were significantly decreased by tofacitinib.

This CDR3 spans 11 amino acids. Per the germline V gene, CDR1 is SNHLY and CDR2 is FYNNEI. The ends were cut back, 6 bases at V and 16 bases at J, with 15 bases in the middle. Investigators isolated RNA and reverse transcribed it into cDNA to act as the sequencing template. Data came from immunoSEQ multiplex PCR; TCRdb stores just in-frame clones and leaves some out. The sample lists more than 95,000 clones; 61% were seen once. Indicated treatment: oral pan-JAK inhibitor, 5-10 mg twice daily. Alopecia areata patients had lesional scalp punch biopsies and peripheral blood taken from them. With respect to this clone: The antigen remains undetermined.

The receptor was isolated from a human donor with alopecia areata. The sequencing used CD4+ T cells sorted from blood, collected at week 4, from a patient treated with tofacitinib. This chain uses TRBV2 with TRBJ1-4; D is perhaps TRBD1 (5 bases). The CDR3 region is CASRTDRVPFF. The DNA of the CDR3 is TGTGCCAGCAGGACCGACAGAGTTCCGTTTTTT.